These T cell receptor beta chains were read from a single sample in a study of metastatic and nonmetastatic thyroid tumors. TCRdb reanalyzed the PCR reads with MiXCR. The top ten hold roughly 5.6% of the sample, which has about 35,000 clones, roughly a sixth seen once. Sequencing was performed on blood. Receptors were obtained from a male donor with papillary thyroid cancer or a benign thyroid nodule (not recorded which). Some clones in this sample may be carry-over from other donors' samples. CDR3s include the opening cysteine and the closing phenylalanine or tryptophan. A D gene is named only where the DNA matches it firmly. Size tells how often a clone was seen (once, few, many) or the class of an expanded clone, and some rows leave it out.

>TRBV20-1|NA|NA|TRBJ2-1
TGCAGTGCCAGCGGTGGAAATGAGCAGTTCTTC
CSASGGNEQFF
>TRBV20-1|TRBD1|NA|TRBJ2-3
TGCAGTGCTAGATGGACAGGGTCTAGCAAAGATAAGCAGTATTTT
CSARWTGSSKDKQYF
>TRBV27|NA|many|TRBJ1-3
TGTGCCAGCAAAAGGAGGGGACTCTCTGGAAACACCATATATTTT
CASKRRGLSGNTIYF
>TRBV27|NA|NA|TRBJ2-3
TGTGCCAGCAGTTTACGGACAGCCGGGGTCTTGGAGACAGATACGCAGTATTTT
CASSLRTAGVLETDTQYF
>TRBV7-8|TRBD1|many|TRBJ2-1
TGTGCCAGCAGCTTAGCGACGGGACAGGCGTCCAATGAGCAGTTCTTC
CASSLATGQASNEQFF
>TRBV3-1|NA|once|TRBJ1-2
TGTGCCAGCAGCCAAGACGGACAGGGCTACACCTTC
CASSQDGQGYTF
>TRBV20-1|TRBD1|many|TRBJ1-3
TGCAGTGCTAGAGATTTTACCGGGACAGGACCATCTGGAAACACCATATATTTT
CSARDFTGTGPSGNTIYF
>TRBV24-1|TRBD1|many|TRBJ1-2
TGTGCCACCAGTGGCTCGGACAGGGGATTATCGGTCGACTATGGCTACACCTTC
CATSGSDRGLSVDYGYTF
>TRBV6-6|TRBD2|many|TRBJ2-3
TGTGCCACCGCCGTCAGGACCGGGACTAGCGGCGGCACAGATACGCAGTATTTT
CATAVRTGTSGGTDTQYF
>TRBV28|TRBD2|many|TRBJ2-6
TGTGCCAGCAGTTTATTGGGCGGGGGAGCGGTCGTTGGGGCCAACGTCCTGACTTTC
CASSLLGGGAVVGANVLTF
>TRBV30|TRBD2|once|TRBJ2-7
TGTGCCTGGAGATTTAGCGGGAGGCTGTCCGAGCAGTACTTC
CAWRFSGRLSEQYF
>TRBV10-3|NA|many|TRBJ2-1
TGTGCCATCGATGGGAACAATGAGCAGTTCTTC
CAIDGNNEQFF
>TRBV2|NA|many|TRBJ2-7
TGTGCCAGCAGCCCCTCCTACGAGCAGTACTTC
CASSPSYEQYF
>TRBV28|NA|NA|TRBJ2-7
TGTGCCAGCAGCCCCCACCAGGCCACCTACGAGCATTACTTC
CASSPHQATYEHYF
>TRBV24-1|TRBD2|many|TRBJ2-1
TGTGCCACCTGCGGGAGTTTCGACAATGAGCAGTTCTTC
CATCGSFDNEQFF